Shown below are 23 T cell receptor beta chains from a single sample sequenced in a study of blood T cell repertoires in COVID-19. Assay: immunoSEQ multiplex PCR; the TCRdb copy retains only in-frame clones and omits some. The data contain about 260,000 clones, approximately 92% of them singletons. The sample taken for sequencing was PBMCs or T cells enriched from blood (not recorded which). These receptors were obtained from a woman aged 18 to 35 who had recovered from COVID-19.

This clone was seen only once. This chain connects TRBV12-3 or TRBV12-4 to TRBJ2-1; D perhaps matches TRBD1 (6 bases). V lost 6 bases to trimming and J lost 9 bases, with 15 bases between them. CDR3 size: 13 residues. CDR3 coding DNA: TGTGCCAGCAGCCTCACTACAGGGTTTGAGCAGTTCTTC. As protein: CASSLTTGFEQFF.

This clone was seen more than once but under ten times. The V and J genes are TRBV18 and TRBJ1-1, with D maybe TRBD1 (5 bases). The CDR3 is made up of 15 amino acids. Trimming removed 3 bases from V and 5 bases from J, with 16 bases in between. The germline V gene encodes CDR1 KGHSH and CDR2 LQKENI. CDR3 nucleotides: TGTGCCAGCTCACCGAAGGACACGACGGCGACTGAAGCTTTCTTT. Protein sequence: CASSPKDTTATEAFF.

In the case of this clone: This specimen includes other DNA sequences encoding the same CDR3. V gene TRBV30 combines with J gene TRBJ1-1, with D unresolved. CDR1 GTSNPN and CDR2 SVGIG come from the germline V gene (reference sequence). Trimming took off 4 bases at V and 6 bases at J, with 9 bases between the two ends. The length of the CDR3 is 11 residues. CDR3 coding DNA: TGTGCCTGGAATTCCGGAGCTGAAGCTTTCTTT. This codes for CAWNSGAEAFF.

The chain uses TRBV7-9 and TRBJ2-5; possibly TRBD1 for D (5 bases). The CDR3 has 13 residues. Between the trimmed V and J ends, which lost 5 bases and 4 bases, there was a span of 11 bases. Germline V gene data show CDR1 as SEHNR and CDR2 as FQNEAQ (reference sequence). Here the CDR3 DNA reads TGTGCCAGCAGCATCGAGGACATAGAGACCCAGTACTTC. Its protein product is CASSIEDIETQYF.

The chain couples TRBV7-9 to TRBJ2-1; TRBD1 matches at 7 bases. Germline assignment: CDR1 SEHNR and CDR2 FQNEAQ (reference sequence). J gave up 4 bases and V 8 bases, and 8 bases lay outside the gene matches. This CDR3 comprises 14 residues. The CDR3 region is CASSKGQRYNEQFF. The CDR3 DNA reads as TGTGCCAGCTCGAAGGGACAGAGATACAATGAGCAGTTCTTC.

The chain carries TRBV9 and TRBJ1-2; TRBD1 might be the D (6 bases). CDR3 length: 14 residues. Germline V gives CDR1 SGDLS, CDR2 YYNGEE. V shed 4 bases and J shed 2 bases, with 12 bases lying between them. Written as DNA, the CDR3 is TGTGCCAGCAGCCCCCACAGGGACAACTATGGCTACACCTTC. Protein product: CASSPHRDNYGYTF.

This chain connects TRBV6-5 to TRBJ2-1; TRBD2 matches 10 bases. The CDR3 totals 15 residues. Germline assignment: CDR1 MNHEY and CDR2 SVGAGI. Trimming cost V 8 bases and J 5 bases; bases outside gene matches: 9. Here the CDR3 DNA reads TGTGCCAGCTCGCTCATAGCGGGGGGTCACAATGAGCAGTTCTTC. Protein sequence: CASSLIAGGHNEQFF.

The chain couples TRBV18 to TRBJ1-3; maybe TRBD1 (5 bases). The V end was cut by 3 bases, the J end by 7 bases, with 10 bases between. Per germline, CDR1 KGHSH and CDR2 LQKENI. This CDR3 contains 13 residues. CDR3 DNA: TGTGCCAGCTCACCGGGGCGATGGAACACCATATATTTT. It specifies CASSPGRWNTIYF. The whole variable domain, remainder taken from reference TRBV18 and TRBJ1-3, is NAGVMQNPRHLVRRRGQEARLRCSPMKGHSHVYWYRQLPEEGLKFMVYLQKENIIDESGMPKERFSAEFPKEGPSILRIQQVVRGDSAAYFCASSPGRWNTIYFGEGSWLTVV.

The J gene is TRBJ2-5, the V gene TRBV5-1; D remains ambiguous. Germline CDR1 and CDR2: SGHRS and YFSETQ. Trimming left V 0 bases short and J 2 bases short, with 5 bases between. There are 13 residues in the CDR3. CDR3 protein: CASSLAQQETQYF. The DNA of the CDR3 is TGCGCCAGCAGCTTGGCACAGCAAGAGACCCAGTACTTC.

This clone showed up just once. The chain couples TRBV7-6 to TRBJ1-1; 9 bases match TRBD1. Germline CDR1 is SGHVS and CDR2 is FNYEAQ. V trimming: 2 bases; J trimming: 5 bases; junction bases outside the gene matches: 6. The CDR3 covers 15 residues. This chain's CDR3 is CASSLQQGAGTEAFF. The CDR3 DNA follows: TGTGCCAGCAGCTTACAACAGGGGGCTGGAACTGAAGCTTTCTTT.

The rearrangement uses TRBV30 and TRBJ2-7, with D hard to call. With 0 bases removed from V and 0 bases from J, the gap between germline ends came to 18 bases. Germline values: CDR1 GTSNPN, CDR2 SVGIG (reference sequence). The CDR3 loop spans 17 amino acids. In DNA, the CDR3 is TGTGCCTGGAGTGTAGACCCTCGGCAGGCCGGCTCCTACGAGCAGTACTTC. It codes for CAWSVDPRQAGSYEQYF.

The rearrangement links TRBV5-5 to TRBJ1-1, with 12 bases that match TRBD1. Germline V gene data show CDR1 as SGHKS and CDR2 as YYEKEE (reference sequence). The CDR3 extends over 18 amino acids. The V and J ends lost 4 bases and 1 base, in that order; junction bases with no gene match: 11. DNA for the CDR3: TGTGCCAGCAGCCTCTACGGGGACAGGGGGCTTTCGAACACTGAAGCTTTCTTT. This translates into CASSLYGDRGLSNTEAFF.

The chain combines TRBV10-3 with TRBJ1-1; 7 nucleotides agree with TRBD1. The CDR3 is 17 amino acids. The V segment lost 4 bases and the J segment 5 bases; nucleotides outside the gene matches: 16. Germline V gives CDR1 ENHRY, CDR2 SYGVKD. The chain's CDR3 is CAISGFGGGNSNTEAFF. The CDR3 DNA reads as TGTGCCATCAGTGGTTTCGGAGGGGGCAACTCCAATACTGAAGCTTTCTTT.

This chain connects TRBV6-6 to TRBJ1-1; no firm D call. This CDR3 has 14 amino acids. CDR1 and CDR2 (germline): MNHNY, SVGAGI (reference sequence). Between the trimmed V and J ends, which lost 7 bases and 4 bases, there was a span of 16 bases. The CDR3 sequence is CASKQTPLGTEAFF. The CDR3 nucleotides read TGTGCCAGCAAGCAGACACCCTTGGGCACTGAAGCTTTCTTT.

The rearrangement joins TRBV19 to TRBJ2-2, with D possibly being TRBD1 (5 bases). V lost 4 bases, J lost 0 bases, and 9 bases lay in between. The CDR3 contains 15 residues. Germline V gene data show CDR1 as LNHDA and CDR2 as SQIVND (reference sequence). CDR3 sequence (DNA): TGTGCCAGTAGTACGCAGGGCCCGAACACCGGGGAGCTGTTTTTT. This translates into CASSTQGPNTGELFF. The full variable domain, in which reference TRBV19 and TRBJ2-2 provide the parts outside the CDR3, is DGGITQSPKYLFRKEGQNVTLSCEQNLNHDAMYWYRQDPGQGLRLIYYSQIVNDFQKGDIAEGYSVSREKKESFPLTVTSAQKNPTAFYLCASSTQGPNTGELFFGEGSRLTVL.

The V gene is TRBV5-4, the J gene TRBJ1-1; 8 nucleotides line up with TRBD1. Germline V gene data show CDR1 as SGHNT and CDR2 as YYREEE (reference sequence). V lost 4 bases, J lost 5 bases, and 10 bases stayed unmatched. CDR3 length: 15 amino acids. The CDR3 sequence: CASSPMRDRRTEAFF. The CDR3 bases are TGTGCCAGCAGCCCTATGCGGGACAGGAGAACTGAAGCTTTCTTT.

The chain couples TRBV6-1 to TRBJ2-2; maybe TRBD1 (5 bases). This CDR3 comprises 17 residues. Trimming cost V 3 bases and J 6 bases, with 20 bases left between them. CDR1 MNHNS and CDR2 SASEGT come from the germline V gene. CDR3 in DNA: TGTGCCAGCAGTGAGGATGTTTGGGTCAGGGCGGCCGGGGAGCTGTTTTTT. It is translated as CASSEDVWVRAAGELFF.

The chain combines TRBV3-1 (or the pseudogene TRBV3-2) with TRBJ2-5, with a possible D match to TRBD1 (6 bases). Germline V CDR1 and CDR2: LGHDT, YNNKEL (reference sequence). Between the trimmed V and J ends, which lost 5 bases and 1 base, there was a span of 11 bases. The CDR3 is 14 amino acids. The CDR3 spells CASSTRTAQETQYF. DNA of the CDR3: TGTGCCAGCAGCACGCGGACAGCCCAAGAGACCCAGTACTTC.

The chain uses TRBV2 and TRBJ2-5; perhaps TRBD2 as D (6 bases). The CDR3 consists of 13 residues. V was clipped by 6 bases and J by 0 bases, with 8 bases between them. Germline V gives CDR1 SNHLY, CDR2 FYNNEI. The CDR3 DNA is TGTGCCAGCAGGGGGAGGTACCAAGAGACCCAGTACTTC. Amino acid sequence: CASRGRYQETQYF.

The V call is TRBV6-5, the J call TRBJ1-1; maybe TRBD1 (6 bases). This CDR3 region has 15 residues. The V end lost 9 bases, the J end lost 7 bases, and 24 bases lay between the germline ends. Germline CDR1 reads MNHEY; CDR2 reads SVGAGI. The CDR3 loop reads CARTPLGGKLDEAFF. For the CDR3, the DNA is TGTGCCAGGACCCCGTTAGGGGGAAAGCTTGATGAAGCTTTCTTT.

CDR3 sequence: CASSPFDNNNEQFF. CDR3 nucleotides: TGTGCCAGCTCACCTTTCGACAATAACAATGAGCAGTTCTTC. This rearrangement joins TRBV18 to TRBJ2-1; D unclear. Trimming removed 3 bases at V and 5 bases at J, with 11 bases between. Germline CDR1 reads KGHSH; CDR2 reads LQKENI. The CDR3 is 14 amino acids. Based on the CDR3 plus reference TRBV18 and TRBJ2-1, the full variable domain is NAGVMQNPRHLVRRRGQEARLRCSPMKGHSHVYWYRQLPEEGLKFMVYLQKENIIDESGMPKERFSAEFPKEGPSILRIQQVVRGDSAAYFCASSPFDNNNEQFFGPGTRLTVL.

The V call is TRBV6-1, the J call TRBJ2-7; D unclear. This CDR3 comprises 14 residues. Germline lookup yields CDR1 MNHNS and CDR2 SASEGT. V was cut by 0 bases and J by 6 bases, with 12 bases left in between. The DNA for the CDR3 is TGTGCCAGCAGTGAAGCGATTCTTTCGGGCGAGCAGTACTTC. It translates to CASSEAILSGEQYF.

This clone has more than one count but fewer than ten. The gene calls are TRBV4-1 and TRBJ2-7; weak D call: TRBD2 (5 bases). With 4 bases removed from V and 3 bases from J, the gap between germline ends came to 10 bases. CDR3 length: 13 amino acids. Per the germline V gene, CDR1 is MGHRA and CDR2 is YSYEKL. CDR3 sequence (DNA): TGCGCCAGCAGCCCGACCCGGGGCTACGAGCAGTACTTC. It encodes CASSPTRGYEQYF.